This TCR beta chain appears in the sequencing data of a study of low-dose radiotherapy and immunotherapy resistance in tumors. Within the sample, this clonotype is medium-sized. Sequence at one end of the junction differs from germline and may be a read error. Advanced solid tumors lacking tumor-infiltrating lymphocytes were present in eligible patients. Germline V lookup: CDR1 PRHDT, CDR2 FYEKMQ (reference sequence). The CDR3 contains 13 residues. Primers targeting TRAV and TRBV primed first-strand cDNA, covering alpha and beta chains. TCR amplification involved about 18 PCR cycles with a constant-region primer and V-primer adapter. Isolated mRNA underwent amplification by in vitro transcription. TCRdb used MiXCR to reprocess the reads, holding one entry per CDR3 protein. The sample records more than 15,000 distinct CDR3 sequences, 70% being singletons.

The TCR comes from a human donor with advanced metastatic prostate, ovarian, gallbladder or colorectal cancer (not recorded which). This table probably holds off-target reads from a library built for another chain. The rearrangement links TRBV13 to TRBJ1-6, with D uncertain. The CDR3 region is CAMRERGAGKSTF. DNA of the CDR3: TGTGCAATGAGAGAGCGAGGTGCAGGCAAATCAACCTTT.